This TCR beta chain was identified in a study of T cells in localized non-small cell lung cancer. The study's findings and limits: Heterogeneity cannot be ruled out, as sequencing used one tumor region only. Detection in adjacent lung was observed for a median approximately 53 of the top 100 tumor clones. Prolonged overall survival went with higher T cell density in the blood. The study found T cell clonality highest in uninvolved adjacent lung, above tumor.

The protocol was immunoSEQ multiplex PCR, while the TCRdb copy is restricted to in-frame clones and leaves out a portion. The data contain more than 100,000 clones, roughly 90% of them seen just once; the ten biggest clones take up 1.5% to 2%. Only one count was recorded for this clone. Its cognate antigen is unknown. Germline CDR1 SGHRS, CDR2 YFSETQ. This CDR3 has 15 residues. V was clipped by 4 bases and J by 0 bases; unmatched bases: 3. The specimen comprised peripheral blood, sampled before any cancer treatment. V usage is TRBV5-1 and J usage is TRBJ2-2; 7 nucleotides match TRBD1. The sequence derives from a female donor older than 55 with stage I lung adenocarcinoma. The CDR3 sequence: CASSLGTANTGELFF. The CDR3 coding sequence is TGCGCCAGCAGCCTGGGGACAGCGAACACCGGGGAGCTGTTTTTT.